The 32 T cell receptor beta chains below were found in one sample sequenced in a study of shared clonotypes between healthy human individuals. The table came from immunoSEQ multiplex PCR; TCRdb's copy has only in-frame clones and leaves some out. The table has roughly 1,100,000 clones, about 80% seen once. The sequencing sample was made of memory CD4+ T cells sorted from blood. Subset of the sample: CD45RA-negative fraction. All receptors come from a man younger than 35 in good health.

This clone is a singleton in its sample. The chain links TRBV19 to TRBJ2-2; 12 nucleotides agree with TRBD2. From germline, CDR1 is LNHDA and CDR2 SQIVND (reference sequence). The CDR3 is made up of 17 amino acids. The trim removed 4 bases at V and 5 bases at J, leaving 8 bases unmatched. The CDR3 DNA sequence: TGTGCCAGTAGTAGACACCCTAGCGGGAGGGGTACCGGGGAGCTGTTTTTT. This sequence encodes CASSRHPSGRGTGELFF. Drawing the rest from reference TRBV19 and TRBJ2-2, the complete variable domain is DGGITQSPKYLFRKEGQNVTLSCEQNLNHDAMYWYRQDPGQGLRLIYYSQIVNDFQKGDIAEGYSVSREKKESFPLTVTSAQKNPTAFYLCASSRHPSGRGTGELFFGEGSRLTVL.

The V and J genes are TRBV6-1 and TRBJ1-6; D possibly corresponds to TRBD1 (6 bases). Germline CDR1 reads MNHNS; CDR2 reads SASEGT. The CDR3 runs to 15 residues. Trimming removed 6 bases at V and 1 base at J, with 10 bases between. CDR3 coding DNA: TGTGCCAGCAGAAAAGGGGGGTCCTATAATTCACCCCTCCACTTT. This codes for CASRKGGSYNSPLHF.

The rearrangement uses TRBV21-1 and TRBJ2-7; the table calls TRBD2, which could not be checked here. TRBV21-1 is labeled a pseudogene. The CDR3 runs to 15 residues. Here the CDR3 DNA reads TGTGCCAGCAGCAAACCAGCCCCGGGTTCCTACGAGCAGTACTTC. Encoded protein: CASSKPAPGSYEQYF.

The chain joins TRBV10-3 to TRBJ1-1, with D tentatively TRBD1 (6 bases). V lost 6 bases and J 6 bases, leaving 14 bases between the germline ends. This CDR3 contains 13 residues. Germline V gene lookup returns CDR1 ENHRY and CDR2 SYGVKD. For the CDR3, the DNA is TGTGCCATCAGGCCAGGGGTGGGCGCTGAAGCTTTCTTT. Translation gives CAIRPGVGAEAFF.

This clone has just one count. This chain joins TRBV7-9 and TRBJ2-5, with D tentatively TRBD2 (6 bases). V gave up 4 bases and J gave up 4 bases, with 19 bases separating them. Germline V gene sequence: CDR1 SEHNR, CDR2 FQNEAQ (reference sequence). The CDR3 runs 16 residues. CDR3 protein: CASSSQTDGSGETQYF. CDR3 in DNA: TGTGCCAGCAGCTCCCAGACAGACGGGAGTGGAGAGACCCAGTACTTC.

This chain links TRBV5-1 with TRBJ1-1, with D unclear. The CDR3 extends over 15 amino acids. Per the germline V gene, CDR1 is SGHRS and CDR2 is YFSETQ. V lost 0 bases and J lost 5, with 14 bases in between. CDR3 DNA sequence: TGCGCCAGCAGCTTGGAACTGACGGTAGGAACTGAAGCTTTCTTT. Translation gives CASSLELTVGTEAFF.

This chain uses TRBV5-1 with TRBJ2-6; the match to TRBD1 covers 7 bases. Trimming cost V 0 bases and J 0 bases; bases outside gene matches: 6. Germline V gives CDR1 SGHRS, CDR2 YFSETQ. The CDR3 is made up of 18 amino acids. CDR3 bases: TGCGCCAGCAGCTTGGAAAGGACAGGCCCCTCTGGGGCCAACGTCCTGACTTTC. Encoded protein: CASSLERTGPSGANVLTF.

The chain recombines TRBV2 with TRBJ2-7; 8 bases are shared with TRBD1. The CDR3 totals 12 residues. With V trimmed by 7 bases and J by 6 bases, 5 bases remained unmatched. In germline, CDR1 is SNHLY, CDR2 FYNNEI. CDR3: CASTVQGAEQYF. The CDR3 DNA is TGTGCCAGCACAGTGCAGGGGGCCGAGCAGTACTTC.

The V and J genes are TRBV19 and TRBJ1-2; weak D call: TRBD1 (5 bases). The V end was cut by 7 bases, the J end by 8 bases, with 23 bases between. Germline V lookup: CDR1 LNHDA, CDR2 SQIVND (reference sequence). The CDR3 extends over 15 amino acids. The CDR3 coding sequence is TGTGCCAGTACCAAACGCTCCCAGGGAGGGGAGGGCTACACCTTC. This sequence encodes CASTKRSQGGEGYTF.

V gene TRBV19 combines with J gene TRBJ2-5; D remains ambiguous. V lost 4 bases, J lost 7 bases, and 10 bases lay in between. Germline CDR1 is LNHDA and CDR2 is SQIVND (reference sequence). The CDR3 has 12 amino acids. DNA for the CDR3: TGTGCCAGTAGTACGACGGCAGGGACCCAGTACTTC. This sequence encodes CASSTTAGTQYF. Looking up the rest from reference TRBV19 and TRBJ2-5 gives the full variable domain: DGGITQSPKYLFRKEGQNVTLSCEQNLNHDAMYWYRQDPGQGLRLIYYSQIVNDFQKGDIAEGYSVSREKKESFPLTVTSAQKNPTAFYLCASSTTAGTQYFGPGTRLLVL.

About this clone: A much larger clone lies one base from this, so it may be a read error. The J gene is TRBJ1-1, the V gene TRBV6-5, with D unclear. The germline V gene encodes CDR1 MNHEY and CDR2 SVGAGI. The ends were cut back, 5 bases at V and 1 base at J, with 8 bases in the middle. The CDR3 is 13 residues long. In DNA, the CDR3 is TGTGCCAGCAGTGAAGAGGCGAACACTGAAGCTTTCTTT. Translated, it gives CASSEEANTEAFF.

The V gene is TRBV28, the J gene TRBJ1-1; D may be TRBD1 (5 bases). V lost 2 bases and J 5 bases, leaving 15 bases between the germline ends. The CDR3 has 15 residues. Germline-derived CDR1 and CDR2 are MDHEN and SYDVKM. CDR3 amino acids: CASSLKGGGSTEAFF. DNA for the CDR3: TGTGCCAGCAGTTTAAAAGGCGGGGGATCTACTGAAGCTTTCTTT.

This clone was counted between two and nine times. V and J are TRBV5-4 and TRBJ2-7; weak D call: TRBD2 (6 bases). Germline assignment: CDR1 SGHNT and CDR2 YYREEE (reference sequence). V was trimmed by 0 bases and J by 6 bases, leaving 16 bases between them. The CDR3 length is 15 residues. The CDR3 spells CASSLDSYGGGEQYF. In DNA form, the CDR3 reads TGTGCCAGCAGCTTGGATTCGTACGGGGGTGGCGAGCAGTACTTC.

V usage is TRBV19 and J usage is TRBJ1-1, with 7 positions matching TRBD1. J lost 3 bases, V lost 8 bases, and 9 bases had no gene match. From germline, CDR1 is LNHDA and CDR2 SQIVND (reference sequence). The CDR3 covers 14 residues. In DNA form, the CDR3 reads TGTGCCAGTCGACAGGGACTATGGGACACTGAAGCTTTCTTT. Translating gives CASRQGLWDTEAFF.

Note on this clone: An end of the junction differs from the germline gene, which may be a read error. The genes are TRBV7-6 and TRBJ2-1; D unresolved. The CDR3 is 11 amino acids. Per germline, CDR1 SGHVS and CDR2 FNYEAQ. CDR3 nucleotides: TGTGCCAGCAGCTTAGACAAAGAGCAGTTCTTC. Translated, it gives CASSLDKEQFF.

V and J are TRBV9 and TRBJ1-6, with D perhaps matching TRBD1 (5 bases). The CDR3 runs 14 residues. The V gene lost 3 bases and the J gene lost 7 bases, with 11 bases spanning the gap. Germline CDR1 is SGDLS and CDR2 is YYNGEE. CDR3 DNA: TGTGCCAGCAGCGGGACATCGGGAAATTCACCCCTCCACTTT. This translates into CASSGTSGNSPLHF.

The chain carries TRBV25-1 and TRBJ2-5; D is ambiguous. The CDR3 has 11 residues. Germline loops: CDR1 MGHDK, CDR2 SYGVNS. V was pared by 6 bases and J by 9 bases, with 11 bases between. CDR3 sequence reads: CASSFERSQYF. DNA of the CDR3: TGTGCCAGCAGCTTCGAGAGATCCCAGTACTTC.

This chain joins TRBV6-5 and TRBJ1-5, with 9 bases lining up with TRBD1. Trimming at V came to 7 bases and at J to 4 bases, leaving 2 bases not matched to a gene. Germline assignment: CDR1 MNHEY and CDR2 SVGAGI. CDR3 size: 13 residues. This CDR3 is CASKGQGNQPQHF. The CDR3 bases are TGTGCCAGCAAGGGACAGGGTAATCAGCCCCAGCATTTT.

This chain joins TRBV19 and TRBJ2-3, with a tentative D call TRBD2 (5 bases). The CDR3 contains 14 residues. V was clipped by 1 base and J by 1 base, with 6 bases between them. Per the germline V gene, CDR1 is LNHDA and CDR2 is SQIVND (reference sequence). DNA for the CDR3: TGTGCCAGTAGTATAGGCGGGCGCACAGATACGCAGTATTTT. As protein: CASSIGGRTDTQYF.

The V and J genes are TRBV18 and TRBJ1-4; possible D gene TRBD1, 6 bases. Germline lookup yields CDR1 KGHSH and CDR2 LQKENI. CDR3 length: 16 residues. Trimming removed 1 base from V and 7 bases from J, with 16 bases in between. The DNA of the CDR3 is TGTGCCAGCTCACCACGGCCAGGGGCCGCAAGTGAAAAACTGTTTTTT. It codes for CASSPRPGAASEKLFF.

This clone was recorded once. The rearrangement joins TRBV6-5 to TRBJ2-7, with D perhaps being TRBD1 or TRBD2 (5 bases each). The V end was cut by 0 bases, the J end by 2 bases, with 11 bases between. The germline CDR1 and CDR2 sequences are MNHEY and SVGAGI. The CDR3 is 15 residues long. CDR3 in amino acids: CASSYSSGTTYEQYF. CDR3 nucleotides: TGTGCCAGCAGTTACTCTTCCGGGACGACCTACGAGCAGTACTTC.

This clone was seen only a few times. V and J are TRBV5-1 and TRBJ1-2; possibly TRBD1 for D (5 bases). The V and J ends lost 0 bases and 7 bases respectively, with 13 bases between them. The germline gives CDR1 SGHRS, CDR2 YFSETQ. CDR3 length: 14 amino acids. CDR3 sequence: CASSLDPGTSGYTF. The CDR3 region has the DNA TGCGCCAGCAGCTTGGATCCAGGGACGAGTGGCTACACCTTC.

The chain combines TRBV30 with TRBJ2-1; D tentatively reads TRBD1 or TRBD2 (5 bases each). CDR1 is GTSNPN, CDR2 SVGIG, per germline (reference sequence). The V gene lost 8 bases and the J gene lost 4 bases, with 21 bases spanning the gap. The CDR3 consists of 15 residues. CDR3: CALTPGQGTYNEQFF. DNA for the CDR3: TGTGCCCTGACTCCGGGGCAGGGAACTTACAATGAGCAGTTCTTC. The full variable domain, completed using reference TRBV30 and TRBJ2-1, is SQTIHQWPATLVQPVGSPLSLECTVEGTSNPNLYWYRQAAGRGLQLLFYSVGIGQISSEVPQNLSASRPQDRQFILSSKKLLLSDSGFYLCALTPGQGTYNEQFFGPGTRLTVL.

V usage is TRBV4-1 and J usage is TRBJ1-1; D is undetermined. This CDR3 region has 14 residues. V lost 1 base and J lost 6, with 12 bases in between. Looked up from germline, CDR1 is MGHRA and CDR2 is YSYEKL. CDR3 nucleotides: TGCGCCAGCAGCCAAGGTATCCGGAGCCCTGAAGCTTTCTTT. As protein: CASSQGIRSPEAFF.

Ten or more counts support this clone. V usage is TRBV6-1 and J usage is TRBJ2-5, with TRBD2 matching over 11 bases. Germline V gene data show CDR1 as MNHNS and CDR2 as SASEGT. V trimming: 1 base; J trimming: 5 bases; junction bases outside the gene matches: 6. The CDR3 length is 16 residues. The CDR3: CASSEVTSGGRETQYF. CDR3 nucleotide sequence: TGTGCCAGCAGTGAAGTAACTAGCGGGGGTCGGGAGACCCAGTACTTC.

The rearrangement uses TRBV2 and TRBJ2-7, with a tentative D call TRBD1 (5 bases). The CDR3 is made up of 12 amino acids. Trimming cost V 5 bases and J 2 bases, with 7 bases left between them. From germline, CDR1 is SNHLY and CDR2 FYNNEI. CDR3 amino acids: CASSQGTYEQYF. The CDR3 nucleotides are TGTGCCAGCAGTCAGGGAACCTACGAGCAGTACTTC.

The V and J genes are TRBV27 and TRBJ2-7; 10 positions match TRBD2. Germline CDR1 MNHEY, CDR2 SMNVEV (reference sequence). The V gene end was trimmed by 8 bases and the J gene end by 5 bases; junction bases not matched to a gene: 6. The CDR3 sequence is 13 residues long. CDR3 nucleotide sequence: TGTGCCAGCGGCCTACTAGCGGGAAACGAGCAGTACTTC. This sequence encodes CASGLLAGNEQYF.

This clone has only one observation. This chain connects TRBV5-5 to TRBJ2-3; D possibly uses TRBD1 or TRBD2 (6 bases each). This CDR3 contains 14 residues. From germline, CDR1 is SGHKS and CDR2 YYEKEE (reference sequence). The germline V and J ends were trimmed by 4 bases and 2 bases, with 11 bases remaining between them. CDR3 bases: TGTGCCAGCAGCCGGAGGGGGTACACAGATACGCAGTATTTT. It yields the protein CASSRRGYTDTQYF. The variable domain in full, with the rest retrieved from reference TRBV5-5 and TRBJ2-3, is DAGVTQSPTHLIKTRGQQVTLRCSPISGHKSVSWYQQVLGQGPQFIFQYYEKEERGRGNFPDRFSARQFPNYSSELNVNALLLGDSALYLCASSRRGYTDTQYFGPGTRLTVL.

J is TRBJ2-7 and V is TRBV2; 8 nucleotides agree with TRBD1. V lost 6 bases to trimming and J lost 5 bases; unmatched junction nucleotides: 9. CDR1 SNHLY and CDR2 FYNNEI come from the germline V gene. The CDR3 totals 14 residues. CDR3 amino acids: CASRVGQGVDEQYF. In DNA form, the CDR3 reads TGTGCCAGCAGGGTCGGACAGGGAGTCGACGAGCAGTACTTC.

In its sample, this clone was seen a few times. The gene calls are TRBV7-9 and TRBJ2-5; 8 bases are shared with TRBD1. The J call could be wrong; TRBJ2-7 is a better fit for the DNA end. CDR1 and CDR2 from the germline V gene are SEHNR and FQNEAQ (reference sequence). The CDR3 sequence is 13 residues long. CDR3 protein: CASSAAGGGEQYF. The CDR3 bases are TGTGCCAGCAGCGCGGCAGGGGGCGGCGAGCAGTACTTC.

This rearrangement joins TRBV10-3 to TRBJ2-2; 7 bases align to TRBD2. Germline V gene sequence: CDR1 ENHRY, CDR2 SYGVKD. CDR3 length: 15 amino acids. V lost 3 bases to trimming and J lost 6 bases; unmatched junction nucleotides: 7. The DNA for the CDR3 is TGTGCCATCAGTGACTTGTCGGCGGGGGCCGGGGAGCTGTTTTTT. Protein product: CAISDLSAGAGELFF.

Note on this clone: Other DNA sequences in this specimen translate into the identical CDR3. This chain uses TRBV7-3 with TRBJ1-1; no reliable D call. This CDR3 comprises 13 residues. V lost 3 bases, J lost 1 base, and 6 bases lay in between. Germline values: CDR1 SGHTA, CDR2 FQGTGA. CDR3 in amino acids: CASSFGRNTEAFF. The CDR3 nucleotides read TGTGCCAGCAGCTTCGGGAGGAACACTGAAGCTTTCTTT.